The clone carrying this T cell receptor (beta chain) was detected many times. The sample comes from a study of T-cell reconstitution after alpha-beta-depleted transplantation in children. The V gene lost 3 bases and the J gene lost 2 bases, with 12 bases spanning the gap. Germline CDR1 is MRHNA and CDR2 is SNTAGT. The CDR3 spans 15 residues. Unique molecular identifiers were built into the TCRbeta library. TCRdb reprocessed the PCR reads with MiXCR, giving one entry per CDR3 protein. This repertoire shows about half a million distinct CDR3 sequences, under 15% found once; its top ten account for less than 6.5%.

The sequencing used PBMCs from the stem cell graft donor, collected from the stem cell graft. The clonotype comes from a human donor who donated a stem cell graft to a child with combined immunodeficiency. This rearrangement joins TRBV6-4 to TRBJ2-3; D ambiguous. DNA for the CDR3: TGTGCCAGCAGTGAGTTTGACTCGATCACAGATACGCAGTATTTT. Amino acids: CASSEFDSITDTQYF.